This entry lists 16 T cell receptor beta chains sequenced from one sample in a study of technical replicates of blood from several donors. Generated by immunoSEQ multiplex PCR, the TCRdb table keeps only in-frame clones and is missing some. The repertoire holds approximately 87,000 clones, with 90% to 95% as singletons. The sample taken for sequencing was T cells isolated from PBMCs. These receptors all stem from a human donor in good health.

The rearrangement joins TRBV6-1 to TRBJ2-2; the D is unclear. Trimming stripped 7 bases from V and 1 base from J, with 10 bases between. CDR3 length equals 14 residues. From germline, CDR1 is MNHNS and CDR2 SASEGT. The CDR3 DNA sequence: TGTGCCAGCACCTGGGCCCAGAACACCGGGGAGCTGTTTTTT. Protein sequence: CASTWAQNTGELFF.

For the CDR3, the DNA is TGTGCCTGGAGGGCTGCGGGGGGCATGTACAATGAGCAGTTCTTC. Translating gives CAWRAAGGMYNEQFF. The chain recombines TRBV30 with TRBJ2-1; 8 bases line up with TRBD2. After removal of 3 bases from V and 4 bases from J, the junction contained 8 bases not matched to a gene. The CDR3 is 15 residues long. Germline V gene data show CDR1 as GTSNPN and CDR2 as SVGIG (reference sequence).

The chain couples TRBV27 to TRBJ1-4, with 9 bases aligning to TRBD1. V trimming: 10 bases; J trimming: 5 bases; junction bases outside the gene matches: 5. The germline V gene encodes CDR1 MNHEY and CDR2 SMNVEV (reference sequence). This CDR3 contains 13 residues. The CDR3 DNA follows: TGTGCCATCGCGGACAGGGGAAATGAAAAACTGTTTTTT. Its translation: CAIADRGNEKLFF.

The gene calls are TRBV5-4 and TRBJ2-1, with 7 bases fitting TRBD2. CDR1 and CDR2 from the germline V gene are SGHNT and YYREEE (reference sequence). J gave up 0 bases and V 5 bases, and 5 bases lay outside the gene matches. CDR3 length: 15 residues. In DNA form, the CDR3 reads TGTGCCAGCAGTCCTAGCGGAGGCTCCTACAATGAGCAGTTCTTC. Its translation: CASSPSGGSYNEQFF.

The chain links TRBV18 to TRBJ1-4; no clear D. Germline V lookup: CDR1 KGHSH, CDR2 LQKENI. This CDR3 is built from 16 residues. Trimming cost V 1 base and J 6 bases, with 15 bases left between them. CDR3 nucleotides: TGTGCCAGCTCACCACGGTCGCCGGGGAACCATGAAAAACTGTTTTTT. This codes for CASSPRSPGNHEKLFF.

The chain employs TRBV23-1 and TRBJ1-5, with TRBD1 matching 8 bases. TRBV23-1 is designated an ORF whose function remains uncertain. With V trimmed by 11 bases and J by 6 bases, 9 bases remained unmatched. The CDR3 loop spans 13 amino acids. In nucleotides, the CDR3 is TGCGCCCAACATCAGGGGGCGCGTCAGCCCCAGCATTTT. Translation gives CAQHQGARQPQHF.

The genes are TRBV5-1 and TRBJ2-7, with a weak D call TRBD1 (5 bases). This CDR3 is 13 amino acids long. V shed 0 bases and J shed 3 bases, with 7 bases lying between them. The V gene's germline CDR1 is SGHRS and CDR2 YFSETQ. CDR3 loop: CASSLARDYEQYF. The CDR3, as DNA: TGCGCCAGCAGCTTGGCCAGGGACTACGAGCAGTACTTC.

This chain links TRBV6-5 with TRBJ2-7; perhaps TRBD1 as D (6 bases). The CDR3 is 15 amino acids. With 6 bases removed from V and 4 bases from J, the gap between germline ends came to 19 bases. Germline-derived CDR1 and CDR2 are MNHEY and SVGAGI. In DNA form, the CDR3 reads TGTGCCAGCAGCACCATGGAGGCAGGGGATTACGAGCAGTACTTC. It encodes CASSTMEAGDYEQYF.

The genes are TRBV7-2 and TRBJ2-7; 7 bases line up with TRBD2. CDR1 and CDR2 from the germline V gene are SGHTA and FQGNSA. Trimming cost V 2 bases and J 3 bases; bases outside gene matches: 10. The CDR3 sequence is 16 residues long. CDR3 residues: CASSLPSGRWDYEQYF. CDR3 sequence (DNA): TGTGCCAGCAGCTTACCTAGCGGAAGGTGGGACTACGAGCAGTACTTC.

This chain's CDR3 is CASRETGMINEQFF. The CDR3 coding sequence is TGTGCCAGCAGAGAGACAGGGATGATCAATGAGCAGTTCTTC. The chain combines TRBV2 with TRBJ2-1; 7 nucleotides match TRBD1. Germline lookup yields CDR1 SNHLY and CDR2 FYNNEI. The CDR3 runs 14 residues. Losses at the gene ends were 6 bases for V and 6 bases for J; bases not matched to a gene: 8.

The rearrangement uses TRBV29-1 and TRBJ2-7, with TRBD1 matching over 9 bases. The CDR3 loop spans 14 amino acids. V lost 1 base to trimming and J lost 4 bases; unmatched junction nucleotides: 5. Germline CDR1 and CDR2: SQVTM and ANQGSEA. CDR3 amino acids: CSVEGDRVRYEQYF. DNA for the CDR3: TGCAGCGTTGAAGGGGACAGGGTGCGATACGAGCAGTACTTC.

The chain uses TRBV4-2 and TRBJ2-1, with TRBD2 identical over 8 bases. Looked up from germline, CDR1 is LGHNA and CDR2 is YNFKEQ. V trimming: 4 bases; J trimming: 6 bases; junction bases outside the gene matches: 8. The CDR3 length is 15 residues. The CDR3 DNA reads TGTGCCAGCAGCCGTTACGGGGGGGATTCCAATGAGCAGTTCTTC. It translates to CASSRYGGDSNEQFF.

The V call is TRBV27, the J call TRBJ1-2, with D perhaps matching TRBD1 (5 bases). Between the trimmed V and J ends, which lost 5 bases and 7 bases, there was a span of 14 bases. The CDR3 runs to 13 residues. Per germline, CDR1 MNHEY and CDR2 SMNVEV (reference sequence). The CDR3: CASSGVTAFGYTF. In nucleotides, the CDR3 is TGTGCCAGCAGTGGTGTGACAGCTTTTGGCTACACCTTC.

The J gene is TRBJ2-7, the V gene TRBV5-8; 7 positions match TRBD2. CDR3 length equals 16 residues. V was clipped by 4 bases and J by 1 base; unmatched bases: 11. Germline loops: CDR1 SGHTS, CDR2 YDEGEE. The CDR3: CASSLLTRRGSYEQYF. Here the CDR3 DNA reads TGTGCCAGCAGCCTCTTGACCAGGCGGGGGTCCTACGAGCAGTACTTC. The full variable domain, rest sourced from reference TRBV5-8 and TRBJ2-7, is EAGVTQSPTHLIKTRGQQATLRCSPISGHTSVYWYQQALGLGLQFLLWYDEGEERNRGNFPPRFSGRQFPNYSSELNVNALELEDSALYLCASSLLTRRGSYEQYFGPGTRLTVT.

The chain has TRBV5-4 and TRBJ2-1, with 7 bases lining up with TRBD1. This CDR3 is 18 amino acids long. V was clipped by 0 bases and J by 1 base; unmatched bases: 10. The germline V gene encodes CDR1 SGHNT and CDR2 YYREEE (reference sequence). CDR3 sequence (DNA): TGTGCCAGCAGCTTGGGACAGGGAGCATCGGTTTCCTACAATGAGCAGTTCTTC. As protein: CASSLGQGASVSYNEQFF.

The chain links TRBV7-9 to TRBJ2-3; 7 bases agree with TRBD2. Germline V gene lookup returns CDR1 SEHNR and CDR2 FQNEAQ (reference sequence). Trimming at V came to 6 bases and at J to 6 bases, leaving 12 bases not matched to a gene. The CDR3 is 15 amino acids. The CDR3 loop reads CASRMTSSVSDTQYF. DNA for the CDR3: TGTGCCAGCAGAATGACTAGCTCGGTTAGCGATACGCAGTATTTT.